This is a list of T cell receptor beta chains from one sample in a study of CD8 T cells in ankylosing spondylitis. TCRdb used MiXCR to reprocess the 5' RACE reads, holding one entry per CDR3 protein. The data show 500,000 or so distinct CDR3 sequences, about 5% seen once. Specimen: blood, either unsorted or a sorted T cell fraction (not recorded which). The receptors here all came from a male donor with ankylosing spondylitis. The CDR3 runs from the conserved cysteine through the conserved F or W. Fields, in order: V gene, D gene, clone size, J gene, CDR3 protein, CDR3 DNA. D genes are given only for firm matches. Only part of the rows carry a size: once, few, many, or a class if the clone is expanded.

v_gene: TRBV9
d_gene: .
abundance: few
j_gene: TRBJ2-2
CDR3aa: CASSLRGGQTGELFF
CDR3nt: TGTGCCAGCAGCCTCAGGGGGGGCCAAACCGGGGAGCTGTTTTTT

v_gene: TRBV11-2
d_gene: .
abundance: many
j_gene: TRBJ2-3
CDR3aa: CASSLYPGATDTQYF
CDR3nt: TGTGCCAGCAGCTTATATCCAGGGGCCACAGATACGCAGTATTTT

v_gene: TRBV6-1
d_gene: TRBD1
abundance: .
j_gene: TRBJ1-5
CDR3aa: CASSESGTGLNQPQHF
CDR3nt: TGTGCCAGCAGTGAGTCCGGGACAGGGTTGAATCAGCCCCAGCATTTT

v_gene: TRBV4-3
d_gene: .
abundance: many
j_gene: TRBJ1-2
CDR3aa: CASSIRTPPDYGYTF
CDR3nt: TGCGCCAGCAGCATACGGACCCCGCCGGACTATGGCTACACCTTC

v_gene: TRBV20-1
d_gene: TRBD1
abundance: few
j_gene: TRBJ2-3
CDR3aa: CSARDEGSGGRGSWTDTQYF
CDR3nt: TGCAGTGCTAGAGATGAGGGATCAGGGGGACGAGGAAGTTGGACAGATACGCAGTATTTT

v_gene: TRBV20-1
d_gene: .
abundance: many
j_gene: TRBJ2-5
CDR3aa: CSAPPGPWSETQYF
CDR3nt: TGCAGTGCTCCACCGGGACCCTGGTCGGAGACCCAGTACTTC

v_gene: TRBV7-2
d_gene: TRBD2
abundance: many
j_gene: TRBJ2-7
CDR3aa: CASRQVGTTIYEQYF
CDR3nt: TGTGCCAGCAGGCAGGTCGGGACTACCATCTACGAGCAGTACTTC

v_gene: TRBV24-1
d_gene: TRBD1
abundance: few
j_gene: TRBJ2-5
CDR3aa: CATSDLGQGLQETQYF
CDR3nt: TGTGCCACCAGTGATTTGGGACAGGGGCTCCAAGAGACCCAGTACTTC

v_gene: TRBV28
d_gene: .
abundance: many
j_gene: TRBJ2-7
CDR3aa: CASSLRGPPYEQYF
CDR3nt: TGTGCCAGCAGTTTACGTGGGCCCCCCTACGAGCAGTACTTC

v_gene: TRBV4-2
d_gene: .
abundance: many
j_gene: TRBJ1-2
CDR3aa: CASSQDVGTPGYTF
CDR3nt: TGTGCCAGCAGCCAAGATGTGGGGACCCCCGGCTACACCTTC

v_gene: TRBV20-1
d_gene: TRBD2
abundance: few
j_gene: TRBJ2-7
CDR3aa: CSASGSGRSLSYEQYF
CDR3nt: TGCAGTGCTAGTGGGAGCGGGAGATCCCTCTCCTACGAGCAGTACTTC

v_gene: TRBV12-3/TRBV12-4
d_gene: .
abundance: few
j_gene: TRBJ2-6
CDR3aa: CASNPGANVLTF
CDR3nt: TGTGCCAGCAACCCTGGGGCCAACGTCCTGACTTTC

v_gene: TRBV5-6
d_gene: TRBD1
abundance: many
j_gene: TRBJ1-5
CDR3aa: CASSPGTAENQPQHF
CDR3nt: TGTGCCAGCAGCCCCGGGACAGCCGAGAATCAGCCCCAGCATTTT

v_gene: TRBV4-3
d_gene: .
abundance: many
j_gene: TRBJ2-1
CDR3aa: CASSPGRARSYNEQFF
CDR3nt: TGCGCCAGCAGCCCCGGCAGGGCGAGGTCCTACAATGAGCAGTTCTTC

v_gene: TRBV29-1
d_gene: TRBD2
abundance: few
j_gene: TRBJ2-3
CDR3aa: CSVVKGGLASDTQYF
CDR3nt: TGCAGCGTTGTTAAGGGGGGACTAGCATCAGATACGCAGTATTTT

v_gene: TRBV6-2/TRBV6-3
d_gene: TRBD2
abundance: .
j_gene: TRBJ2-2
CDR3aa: CASRGTSFTGELFF
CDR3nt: TGTGCCAGCAGGGGGACTAGCTTCACCGGGGAGCTGTTTTTT

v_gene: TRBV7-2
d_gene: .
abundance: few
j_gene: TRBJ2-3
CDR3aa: CASSSKTVSSTDTQYF
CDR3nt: TGTGCCAGCAGCTCGAAGACCGTCTCTAGCACAGATACGCAGTATTTT

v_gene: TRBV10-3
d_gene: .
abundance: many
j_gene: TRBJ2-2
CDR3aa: CAIRTNTGELFF
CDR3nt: TGTGCCATCAGAACCAACACCGGGGAGCTGTTTTTT

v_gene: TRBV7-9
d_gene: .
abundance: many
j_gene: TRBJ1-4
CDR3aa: CASSLLTATNEKLFF
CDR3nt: TGTGCCAGCAGCTTGTTGACCGCAACTAATGAAAAACTGTTTTTT

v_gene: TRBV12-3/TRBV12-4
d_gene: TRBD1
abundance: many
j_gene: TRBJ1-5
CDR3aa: CASRPRQGQPQHF
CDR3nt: TGTGCCAGCAGACCAAGACAGGGCCAGCCCCAGCATTTT

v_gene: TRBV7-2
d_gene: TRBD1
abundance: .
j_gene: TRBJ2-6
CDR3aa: CASSPGTGLTGANVLTF
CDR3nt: TGTGCCAGCAGTCCCGGGACAGGGCTAACAGGGGCCAACGTCCTGACTTTC

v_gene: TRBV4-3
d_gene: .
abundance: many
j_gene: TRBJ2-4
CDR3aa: CASSQARDPENIQYF
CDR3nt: TGCGCCAGCAGCCAAGCCAGGGACCCCGAAAACATTCAGTACTTC

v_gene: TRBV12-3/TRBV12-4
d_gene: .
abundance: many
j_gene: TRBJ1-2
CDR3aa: CASSLGLGHNYGYTF
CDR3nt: TGTGCCAGCAGTTTAGGCTTGGGTCACAATTATGGCTACACCTTC

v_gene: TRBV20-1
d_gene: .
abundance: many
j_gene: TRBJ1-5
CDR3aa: CSARELDKDKQPQHF
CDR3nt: TGCAGTGCTAGAGAGTTAGACAAAGATAAACAGCCCCAGCATTTT

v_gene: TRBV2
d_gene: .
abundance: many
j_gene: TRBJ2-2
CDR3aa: CASSAGLLNTGELFF
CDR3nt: TGTGCCAGCAGTGCTGGACTGTTGAACACCGGGGAGCTGTTTTTT

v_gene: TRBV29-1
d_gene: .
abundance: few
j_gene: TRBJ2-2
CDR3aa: CSVDWTGELFF
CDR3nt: TGCAGCGTTGACTGGACCGGGGAGCTGTTTTTT

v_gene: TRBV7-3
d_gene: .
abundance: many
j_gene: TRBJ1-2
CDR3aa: CASRLDVCQEEQSKLASSTF
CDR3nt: TGTGCCAGCAGACTGGACGTGTGCCAGGAGGAGCAAAGCAAGCTGGCTAGTTCCACCTTC

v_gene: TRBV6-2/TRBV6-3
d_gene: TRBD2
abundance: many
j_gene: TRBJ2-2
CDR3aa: CASSLWTSLSGELFF
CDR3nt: TGTGCCAGCAGTCTATGGACTAGCCTCTCCGGGGAGCTGTTTTTT

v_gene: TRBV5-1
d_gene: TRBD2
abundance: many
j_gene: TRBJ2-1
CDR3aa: CASSSLAGHNEQFF
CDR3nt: TGCGCCAGCAGCTCCCTAGCGGGGCACAATGAGCAGTTCTTC

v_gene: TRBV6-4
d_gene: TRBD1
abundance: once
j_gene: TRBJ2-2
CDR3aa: CASRDRAGAGELFF
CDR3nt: TGTGCCAGCAGGGACAGGGCCGGGGCCGGGGAGCTGTTTTTT

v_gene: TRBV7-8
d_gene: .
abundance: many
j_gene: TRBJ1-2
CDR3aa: CASSLVRVGYGYTF
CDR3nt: TGTGCCAGCAGCTTAGTCAGGGTCGGCTATGGCTACACCTTC

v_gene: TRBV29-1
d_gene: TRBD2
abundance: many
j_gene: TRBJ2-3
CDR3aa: CSASGVAGGTDTQYF
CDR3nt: TGCAGCGCGTCCGGCGTGGCGGGAGGAACAGATACGCAGTATTTT

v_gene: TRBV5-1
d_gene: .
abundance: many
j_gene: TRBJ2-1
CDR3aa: CASSLELGLQRLF
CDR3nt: TGCGCCAGCAGCTTGGAACTGGGGCTCCAACGGCTCTTC

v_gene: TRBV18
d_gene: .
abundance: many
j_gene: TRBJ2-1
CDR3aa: CASSLSDSYNEQFF
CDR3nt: TGTGCCAGCTCACTTTCGGACAGCTACAATGAGCAGTTCTTC

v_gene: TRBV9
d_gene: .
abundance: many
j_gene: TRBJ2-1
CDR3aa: CASSVGSVSYNEQFF
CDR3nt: TGTGCCAGCAGCGTCGGGTCTGTGTCCTACAATGAGCAGTTCTTC

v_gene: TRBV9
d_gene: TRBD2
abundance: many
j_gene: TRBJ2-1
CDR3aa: CASSVGSLAGSQILNEQFF
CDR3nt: TGTGCCAGCAGCGTAGGTTCGCTAGCGGGATCCCAAATCTTGAATGAGCAGTTCTTC

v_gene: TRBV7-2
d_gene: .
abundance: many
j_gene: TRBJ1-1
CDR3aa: CASSLNRDQAFF
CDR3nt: TGTGCCAGCAGCTTAAACAGGGACCAAGCTTTCTTT

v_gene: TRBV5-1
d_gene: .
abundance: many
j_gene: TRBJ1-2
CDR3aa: CASSYTASYGYTF
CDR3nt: TGCGCCAGCAGCTACACAGCTTCTTATGGCTACACCTTC

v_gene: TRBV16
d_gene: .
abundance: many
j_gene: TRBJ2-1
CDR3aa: CASSQFIGSNEQFF
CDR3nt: TGTGCCAGCAGCCAATTCATAGGGTCGAATGAGCAGTTCTTC

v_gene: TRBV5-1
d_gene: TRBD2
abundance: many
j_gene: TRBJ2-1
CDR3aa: CASSRLGSGGGYSDEQFF
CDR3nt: TGCGCCAGCAGCCGCTTGGGTAGCGGGGGGGGTTATAGCGATGAGCAGTTCTTC

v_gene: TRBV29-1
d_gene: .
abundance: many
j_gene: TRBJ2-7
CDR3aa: CSVVLNYEQYF
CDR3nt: TGCAGCGTTGTTTTAAACTACGAGCAGTACTTC

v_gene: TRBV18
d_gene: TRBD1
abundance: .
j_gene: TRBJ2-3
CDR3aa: CASSPPREQGNADTQYF
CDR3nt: TGTGCCAGCTCACCACCGAGGGAACAGGGGAACGCAGATACGCAGTATTTT

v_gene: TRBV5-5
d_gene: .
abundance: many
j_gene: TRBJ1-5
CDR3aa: CASSFTGSSNQPQHF
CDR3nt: TGTGCCAGCAGCTTTACAGGGTCCAGTAATCAGCCCCAGCATTTT

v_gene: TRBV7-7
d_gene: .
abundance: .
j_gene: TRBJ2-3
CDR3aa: CASSLIGPDTQYF
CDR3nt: TGTGCTAGCAGCTTAATCGGGCCAGATACGCAGTATTTT

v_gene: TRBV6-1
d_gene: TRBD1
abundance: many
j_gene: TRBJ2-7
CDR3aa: CASRVRWDSLRTYEQYF
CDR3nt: TGTGCCAGCAGGGTCCGATGGGACAGCCTTCGGACCTACGAGCAGTACTTC

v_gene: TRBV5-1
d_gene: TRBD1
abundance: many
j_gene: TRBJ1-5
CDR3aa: CASSPGTDSYSNQPQHF
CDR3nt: TGCGCCAGCAGCCCCGGGACAGACAGTTATAGCAATCAGCCCCAGCATTTT

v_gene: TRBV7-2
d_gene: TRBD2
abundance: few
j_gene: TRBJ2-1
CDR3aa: CASSLALTSGRRSYNEQFF
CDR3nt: TGTGCCAGCAGCTTAGCGCTAACTAGCGGGAGAAGGTCCTACAATGAGCAGTTCTTC

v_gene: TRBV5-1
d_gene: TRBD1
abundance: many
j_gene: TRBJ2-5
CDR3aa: CASSLDGTGFWDNF
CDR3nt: TGCGCCAGCAGCTTGGACGGGACAGGGTTTTGGGACAACTTC

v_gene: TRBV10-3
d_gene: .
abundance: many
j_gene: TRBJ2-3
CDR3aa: CAISDPGRGGTDTQYF
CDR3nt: TGTGCCATCAGTGACCCAGGGAGAGGGGGCACAGATACGCAGTATTTT

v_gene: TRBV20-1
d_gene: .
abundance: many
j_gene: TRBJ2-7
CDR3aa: CSARDQQGRYEQYF
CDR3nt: TGCAGTGCTAGAGATCAGCAGGGCAGATACGAGCAGTACTTC

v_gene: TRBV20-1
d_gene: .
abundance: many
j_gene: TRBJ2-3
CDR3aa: CSATLPRRGTDTQYF
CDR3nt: TGCAGTGCTACCCTACCACGGCGGGGCACAGATACGCAGTATTTT

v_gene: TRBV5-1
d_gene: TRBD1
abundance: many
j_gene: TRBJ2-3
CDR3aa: CASSRGTGDTQYF
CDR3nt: TGCGCCAGCAGCAGGGGGACAGGGGATACGCAGTATTTT

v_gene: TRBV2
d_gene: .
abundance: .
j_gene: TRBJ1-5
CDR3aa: CASSDIRNQPQHF
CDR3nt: TGTGCCAGCAGTGATATAAGAAATCAGCCCCAGCATTTT

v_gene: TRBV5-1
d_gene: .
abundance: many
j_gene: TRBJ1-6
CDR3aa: CASSFTGSPLHF
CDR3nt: TGCGCCAGCAGCTTCACGGGTTCACCCCTCCACTTT

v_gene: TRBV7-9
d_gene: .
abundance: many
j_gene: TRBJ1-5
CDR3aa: CASGRINPGGDNQPQHF
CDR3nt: TGTGCCAGCGGCCGAATAAATCCCGGGGGGGATAATCAGCCCCAGCATTTT